The clone carrying this TCR beta chain occurred a few times. Its antigen is undetermined. Making use of molecular barcodes, quantitative 5'-RACE generated TCR beta libraries. TCRdb processed the 5' RACE reads anew with MiXCR; each CDR3 protein has one entry. The sample yields approximately 500,000 distinct CDR3 sequences, about 13% seen once. This entry comes from a study of CD8 T cells in ankylosing spondylitis. Study results and caveats: Prior work had noted some motif variants in reactive arthritis blood and synovial fluid. Disease-linked clones reportedly concentrated significantly in matched ankylosing spondylitis synovial fluid. There was a TCR beta motif, made of several highly homologous variants, that appeared characteristic of ankylosing spondylitis blood.

CDR3 length: 16 residues. V dropped 3 bases and J dropped 7 bases, with 19 bases sitting between them. Per the germline V gene, CDR1 is LGHDT and CDR2 is YNNKEL (reference sequence). This chain joins TRBV3-1 and TRBJ2-1, with D perhaps matching TRBD2 (5 bases). Sequencing was carried out using blood, either unsorted or a sorted T cell fraction (not recorded which). The TCR comes from a male donor with ankylosing spondylitis. CDR3 region: CASSHENLGVFNEQFF. In nucleotides, the CDR3 is TGTGCCAGCAGCCACGAGAATCTCGGGGTCTTTAATGAGCAGTTCTTC.